This paragraph reports one T cell receptor beta chain. The data belong to a study of blood T cell repertoires in COVID-19. Study-level information: Acute and convalescent COVID-19 specimens originated in the United States, Italy and Spain.

Sequenced by immunoSEQ multiplex PCR; TCRdb stores in-frame clones only, minus some. The sample lists under 20,000 clones, roughly 80% seen once, with 11% in the top ten. Germline CDR1 SGHRS, CDR2 YFSETQ. J lost 4 bases, V lost 4 bases, and 4 bases had no gene match. CDR3 length: 14 residues. The sequencing input was peripheral blood. This TCR was recovered from an elderly man with acute or convalescent COVID-19. The chain couples TRBV5-1 to TRBJ2-5; 10 bases map to TRBD1. In DNA form, the CDR3 reads TGCGCCAGCAGCGGATGGACAGGGGGAGAGACCCAGTACTTC. It translates to CASSGWTGGETQYF. Filled out from reference TRBV5-1 and TRBJ2-5, the complete variable domain reads KAGVTQTPRYLIKTRGQQVTLSCSPISGHRSVSWYQQTPGQGLQFLFEYFSETQRNKGNFPGRFSGRQFSNSRSEMNVSTLELGDSALYLCASSGWTGGETQYFGPGTRLLVL.